What follows describes a single TCR beta chain. Its antigen is unknown. This sample was included in a study of OX40 agonist ivuxolimab in advanced cancers. Study context: Patients treated during dose escalation were battling hepatocellular carcinoma, melanoma, renal cell or head and neck cancer. Enrollees could have had prior anti-PD-1, anti-PD-L1 or anti-CTLA-4 therapy, which about 40% had received. Whole-study results and caveats: Expanded clones were, on average, more numerous among CD8+ T cells than CD4+.

Here immunoSEQ multiplex PCR was the method, and the copy in TCRdb shows in-frame clones only, minus some. The sample records tens of thousands of clones, 91% being singletons. Sample: CD4+ or CD8+ T cells sorted from blood, taken in a trial of the OX40 agonist ivuxolimab. This receptor was taken from an adult with an advanced solid tumor such as melanoma, head and neck, liver or kidney cancer.

The CDR3 DNA is TGTGCCAGCAGGTCCGGGGCATATAGCAATCAGCCCCAGCATTTT. This encodes CASRSGAYSNQPQHF. V usage is TRBV6-1 and J usage is TRBJ1-5; a weak D match, TRBD1 (5 bases). This CDR3 comprises 15 residues. Per the germline V gene, CDR1 is MNHNS and CDR2 is SASEGT. V lost 6 bases to trimming and J lost 0 bases, with 12 bases between them.